This TCR beta chain came from a study of graft-versus-host responses after intestinal transplantation. V gave up 8 bases and J gave up 1 base, with 9 bases separating them. The CDR3 runs 12 residues. Per the germline V gene, CDR1 is SEHNR and CDR2 is FQNEAQ (reference sequence). Assay used: immunoSEQ multiplex PCR; TCRdb lists only in-frame clones, some missing. This repertoire shows 35,000 to 40,000 clones, approximately 96% found once; its top ten account for less than 0.85%. The chain combines TRBV7-9 with TRBJ2-7; D is perhaps TRBD2 (5 bases). The starting material was PBMCs, obtained 16 days after intestinal transplant. The origin of this receptor is a human patient who received an intestinal transplant, so some T cells may come from the graft donor. In DNA form, the CDR3 reads TGTGCCAGCGGCGGGTCTTCCTACGAGCAGTACTTC. Amino acid sequence: CASGGSSYEQYF.